These T cell receptor beta chains were read from a single sample in a study of neurological immune-mediated disorders. TCRdb itself ran the 5' RACE reads through MiXCR, one entry per CDR3 protein. The sample consists of about 66,000 distinct CDR3 sequences, 3% to 4% of them appearing once. Sequenced: PBMCs. The receptor set was obtained from a man in his forties with multiple sclerosis. CDR3s include the opening cysteine and the closing phenylalanine or tryptophan. A D gene is named only where the DNA matches it firmly. The size field is filled for only some rows; it gives once, few, many or a size class.

cdr3_nt: TGCGCCAGCAGCTTGGGGACACGGACTAAGGATGAGCAGTTCTTC
cdr3_aa: CASSLGTRTKDEQFF
v_call: TRBV5-1
d_call: -
clone_size: many
j_call: TRBJ2-1

cdr3_nt: TGCGCCAGCAGCCAAGAACCCCACAATCCGAACGCTGAAGCTTTCTTT
cdr3_aa: CASSQEPHNPNAEAFF
v_call: TRBV4-1
d_call: -
clone_size: many
j_call: TRBJ1-1

cdr3_nt: TGCAGTGCTACTCGGGCCACTGAAGCTTTCTTT
cdr3_aa: CSATRATEAFF
v_call: TRBV20-1
d_call: -
clone_size: many
j_call: TRBJ1-1

cdr3_nt: TGCGCCAGCGCCCTTAGCGGGAGGGAGAACAATGAGCAGTTCTTC
cdr3_aa: CASALSGRENNEQFF
v_call: TRBV5-1
d_call: TRBD2
clone_size: many
j_call: TRBJ2-1

cdr3_nt: TGCAGTGCTAGCCCCACGACAGAATCCGAGCAGTACTTC
cdr3_aa: CSASPTTESEQYF
v_call: TRBV20-1
d_call: -
clone_size: many
j_call: TRBJ2-7

cdr3_nt: TGTGCCAGCAGCTCCCCGGACACACACGGGGAACTGTTTTTT
cdr3_aa: CASSSPDTHGELFF
v_call: TRBV11-2
d_call: -
clone_size: many
j_call: TRBJ1-4

cdr3_nt: TGTGCCAGCTCACCACCAAGCCAGGGAAATTCACCCCTCCACTTT
cdr3_aa: CASSPPSQGNSPLHF
v_call: TRBV18
d_call: -
clone_size: many
j_call: TRBJ1-6

cdr3_nt: TGCGCCAGCAGCTTGTCGGTGGGGGGCTCTAATGAAAAACTGTTTTTT
cdr3_aa: CASSLSVGGSNEKLFF
v_call: TRBV5-1
d_call: -
clone_size: -
j_call: TRBJ1-4

cdr3_nt: TGCGCCAGCAGCCCAGAAGGGTTCTACGAGCAGTACTTC
cdr3_aa: CASSPEGFYEQYF
v_call: TRBV5-1
d_call: -
clone_size: many
j_call: TRBJ2-7

cdr3_nt: TGCGCCAGCAGTCCCTTTGGGGGGAATTGGGACGAGACCCAGTACTTC
cdr3_aa: CASSPFGGNWDETQYF
v_call: TRBV10-2
d_call: -
clone_size: many
j_call: TRBJ2-5

cdr3_nt: TGTGCCAGCAGTGGCGGACAGGGGGCTACCCCTTTCAATTCACCCCTCCACTTT
cdr3_aa: CASSGGQGATPFNSPLHF
v_call: TRBV25-1
d_call: TRBD1
clone_size: few
j_call: TRBJ1-6

cdr3_nt: TGTGCCAGCAGGCGGGGACAGGGAGGGGACAATGAGCAGTTCTTC
cdr3_aa: CASRRGQGGDNEQFF
v_call: TRBV3-1
d_call: TRBD1
clone_size: many
j_call: TRBJ2-1

cdr3_nt: TGTGCATCGGGACAGGCCTCTGGAAACACCATATATTTT
cdr3_aa: CASGQASGNTIYF
v_call: TRBV7-2
d_call: TRBD1
clone_size: many
j_call: TRBJ1-3

cdr3_nt: TGTGCCATCAGTAAGTCACAGGAATCCTACGAGCAGTACTTC
cdr3_aa: CAISKSQESYEQYF
v_call: TRBV10-3
d_call: -
clone_size: many
j_call: TRBJ2-7

cdr3_nt: TGCAGTGCTAGTTTTGGTAGGGGAGGCAAAAACATTCAGTACTTC
cdr3_aa: CSASFGRGGKNIQYF
v_call: TRBV20-1
d_call: -
clone_size: many
j_call: TRBJ2-4

cdr3_nt: TGCAGTGTCGCGCGGGGGCTCCCAGATACGCAGTATTTT
cdr3_aa: CSVARGLPDTQYF
v_call: TRBV20-1
d_call: -
clone_size: many
j_call: TRBJ2-3

cdr3_nt: TGTGCCAGCAGCCTTCAAACGACAGGGGGCTTCGGCTACACCTTC
cdr3_aa: CASSLQTTGGFGYTF
v_call: TRBV7-2
d_call: TRBD1
clone_size: many
j_call: TRBJ1-2

cdr3_nt: TGCAGTGCTAGTGAAAATGAGCAGTTCTTC
cdr3_aa: CSASENEQFF
v_call: TRBV20-1
d_call: -
clone_size: many
j_call: TRBJ2-1

cdr3_nt: TGTGCCAGCAGCCCCAAAGGGCTGCTAAACTATGGCTACACCTTC
cdr3_aa: CASSPKGLLNYGYTF
v_call: TRBV12-3/TRBV12-4
d_call: -
clone_size: many
j_call: TRBJ1-2

cdr3_nt: TGCAGTGCTAGAGATCAGGGGGACAGTACCGAAAAACTGTTTTTT
cdr3_aa: CSARDQGDSTEKLFF
v_call: TRBV20-1
d_call: TRBD1
clone_size: many
j_call: TRBJ1-4

cdr3_nt: TGCGCCACTTCTAACAGCTCCTCCTATAATTCACCCCTCCACTTT
cdr3_aa: CATSNSSSYNSPLHF
v_call: TRBV5-1
d_call: -
clone_size: many
j_call: TRBJ1-6

cdr3_nt: TGTGCCAGCAGACCAGACCGCAGTCCTGCGGGAGAAACCTACGAGCAGTACTTC
cdr3_aa: CASRPDRSPAGETYEQYF
v_call: TRBV6-5
d_call: TRBD2
clone_size: many
j_call: TRBJ2-7

cdr3_nt: TGTGCCAGCAGCTTAGCGAAGGGGGCCTACAATGAGCAGTTCTTC
cdr3_aa: CASSLAKGAYNEQFF
v_call: TRBV11-3
d_call: -
clone_size: many
j_call: TRBJ2-1

cdr3_nt: TGTGCCAGCAGCTTGAGTTGGTTTAGGGCCTACGAGCAGTACTTC
cdr3_aa: CASSLSWFRAYEQYF
v_call: TRBV5-5
d_call: -
clone_size: many
j_call: TRBJ2-7

cdr3_nt: TGCGCCAGCAGCGTCCTAGGGGGAGAGACCCAGTACTTC
cdr3_aa: CASSVLGGETQYF
v_call: TRBV5-1
d_call: -
clone_size: many
j_call: TRBJ2-5

cdr3_nt: TGTGCCAGCAGCTCCCAGAACAGGGGAATCACTGAAGCTTTCTTT
cdr3_aa: CASSSQNRGITEAFF
v_call: TRBV7-6
d_call: TRBD1
clone_size: many
j_call: TRBJ1-1

cdr3_nt: TGCAGCGCCCACAGGGAAATCGGCAATGAGCAGTTCTTC
cdr3_aa: CSAHREIGNEQFF
v_call: TRBV29-1
d_call: -
clone_size: many
j_call: TRBJ2-1

cdr3_nt: TGTGCCAGCAGTGCCGGGTACTTTACGCAAGAGACCCAGTACTTC
cdr3_aa: CASSAGYFTQETQYF
v_call: TRBV25-1
d_call: -
clone_size: few
j_call: TRBJ2-5

cdr3_nt: TGTGCCAGCAGACCACCAGGGAGCGAAAAACTGTTTTTT
cdr3_aa: CASRPPGSEKLFF
v_call: TRBV12-3/TRBV12-4
d_call: -
clone_size: many
j_call: TRBJ1-4

cdr3_nt: TGTGCCAGCAGCCAATGGGACAGGGGCTATGGCTACACCTTC
cdr3_aa: CASSQWDRGYGYTF
v_call: TRBV25-1
d_call: TRBD1
clone_size: many
j_call: TRBJ1-2

cdr3_nt: TGCAGTGCTAGCTGGGGTGGGAATTCACCCCTCCACTTT
cdr3_aa: CSASWGGNSPLHF
v_call: TRBV20-1
d_call: -
clone_size: many
j_call: TRBJ1-6

cdr3_nt: TGTGCCAGCAGCCGTCGGACAGGGGACTACGAGCAGTACTTC
cdr3_aa: CASSRRTGDYEQYF
v_call: TRBV7-9
d_call: TRBD1
clone_size: many
j_call: TRBJ2-7

cdr3_nt: TGCGCCAGCAGCTTGGCCTGGATGGACACAGATACGCAGTATTTT
cdr3_aa: CASSLAWMDTDTQYF
v_call: TRBV5-1
d_call: -
clone_size: many
j_call: TRBJ2-3

cdr3_nt: TGCGCCAGCAGCTTGTTACAGGGAAGCACCGGGGAGCTGTTTTTT
cdr3_aa: CASSLLQGSTGELFF
v_call: TRBV5-1
d_call: -
clone_size: many
j_call: TRBJ2-2

cdr3_nt: TGCAGTGCTAGATATGGGATTTCTCAGCCCCAGCATTTT
cdr3_aa: CSARYGISQPQHF
v_call: TRBV20-1
d_call: -
clone_size: many
j_call: TRBJ1-5

cdr3_nt: TGTGCCAGCAGCCTAACCGACAGACCCTATGGCTACACCTTC
cdr3_aa: CASSLTDRPYGYTF
v_call: TRBV7-9
d_call: -
clone_size: many
j_call: TRBJ1-2

cdr3_nt: TGCGCCAGCAGCTTGGATGGACAGGGGGGCTACACCTTC
cdr3_aa: CASSLDGQGGYTF
v_call: TRBV5-1
d_call: TRBD1
clone_size: many
j_call: TRBJ1-2

cdr3_nt: TGCGCCAGCAGCAAGGACAGTGAGGGTGACTATGGCTACACCTTC
cdr3_aa: CASSKDSEGDYGYTF
v_call: TRBV5-1
d_call: -
clone_size: many
j_call: TRBJ1-2

cdr3_nt: TGCAGTGCTAGCGAACAGCTTAATGAAAAACTGTTTTTT
cdr3_aa: CSASEQLNEKLFF
v_call: TRBV20-1
d_call: -
clone_size: many
j_call: TRBJ1-4